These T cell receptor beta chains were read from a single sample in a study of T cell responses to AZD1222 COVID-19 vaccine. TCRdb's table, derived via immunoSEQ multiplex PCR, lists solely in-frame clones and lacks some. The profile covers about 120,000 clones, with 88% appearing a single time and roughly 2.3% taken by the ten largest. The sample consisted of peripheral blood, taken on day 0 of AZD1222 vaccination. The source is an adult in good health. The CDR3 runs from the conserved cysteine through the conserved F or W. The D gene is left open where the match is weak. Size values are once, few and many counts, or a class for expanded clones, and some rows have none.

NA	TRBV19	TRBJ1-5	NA	TGTGCCAGTAGGCAGGGCACTCAGCCCCAGCATTTT	CASRQGTQPQHF
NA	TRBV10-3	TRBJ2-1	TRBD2	TGTGCCATCAAGGGGCTAGCGGGAGAGGGGCAGTTCTTC	CAIKGLAGEGQFF
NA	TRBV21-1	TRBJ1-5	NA	TGTGCCAGCAGCAAAGTCCCCCAAACAGGGCCCAATCAGCCCCAGCATTTT	CASSKVPQTGPNQPQHF
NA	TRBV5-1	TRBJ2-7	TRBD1	TGCGCCAGCAGCTTGGGGGACAGAATCTCCTACGAGCAGTACTTC	CASSLGDRISYEQYF
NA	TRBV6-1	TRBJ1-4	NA	TGTGCCAGCAGTGAGGCAGGATTTGGAGAAAAACTGTTTTTT	CASSEAGFGEKLFF
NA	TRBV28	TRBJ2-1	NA	TGTGCCAGCAGTTTGTCGGGGTTCAATGAGCAGTTCTTC	CASSLSGFNEQFF
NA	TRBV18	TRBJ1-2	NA	TGTGCCAGCTCGTTCCTCGGAGAGGGTAGCTACACCTTC	CASSFLGEGSYTF
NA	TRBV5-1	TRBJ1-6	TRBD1	TGCGCCAGCAGCTTGGGCACAGGGGGCCTTAATTCACCCCTCCACTTT	CASSLGTGGLNSPLHF
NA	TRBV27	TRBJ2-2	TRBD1	TGTGCCAGCAGTTACTACGGGACAGGGAACACCGGGGAGCTGTTTTTT	CASSYYGTGNTGELFF
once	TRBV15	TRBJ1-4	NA	TGTGCCACCAGCAGAGAAGGGAGGCGGGGAGAAAAACTGTTTTTT	CATSREGRRGEKLFF
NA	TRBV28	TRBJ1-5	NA	TGTGCCAGCAGTTCCCCGGGGAGAGTTATGGGTACTCAGCCCCAGCATTTT	CASSSPGRVMGTQPQHF
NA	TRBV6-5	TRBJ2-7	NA	TGTGCCAGCAGCGCTATAGCCCACTCCTCCTACGAGCAGTACTTC	CASSAIAHSSYEQYF
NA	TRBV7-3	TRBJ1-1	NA	TGTGCCAGCAGCTTGAACAGGGCCACTGAAGCTTTCTTT	CASSLNRATEAFF
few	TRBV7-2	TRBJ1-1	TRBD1	TGTGCCAGCAGCTACCCCCCAGGGGGGAACACTGAAGCTTTCTTT	CASSYPPGGNTEAFF
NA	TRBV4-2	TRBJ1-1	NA	TGTGCCAGCAGCCAAGAGAACGGGGCCAACACTGAAGCTTTCTTT	CASSQENGANTEAFF
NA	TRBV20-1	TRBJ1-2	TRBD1	TGCAGTGCTAGTAAGGGAGGGGGCGAGGGCTACACCTTC	CSASKGGGEGYTF
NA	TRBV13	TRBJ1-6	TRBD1	TGTGCCAGCAGCACCGGGACAGGGGGGGGATCACCCCTCCACTTT	CASSTGTGGGSPLHF
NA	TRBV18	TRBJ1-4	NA	TGTGCCAGCTCACGAGACTCCGGCGAAGAAAAACTGTTTTTT	CASSRDSGEEKLFF
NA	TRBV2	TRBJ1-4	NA	TGTGCCAGCAGTGAGCTCAGGGGCGAAAAACTGTTTTTT	CASSELRGEKLFF
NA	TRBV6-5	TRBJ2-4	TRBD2	TGTGCCAGCAGTTGGCTAGCGGACAAAAACATTCAGTACTTC	CASSWLADKNIQYF
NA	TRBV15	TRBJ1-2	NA	TGTGCCACCAGCAGAGAAAGGAACTATGGCTACACCTTC	CATSRERNYGYTF
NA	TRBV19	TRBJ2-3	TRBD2	TGTGCCAGTAGTATTAGCGGGAGGGCTGGCACAGATACGCAGTATTTT	CASSISGRAGTDTQYF
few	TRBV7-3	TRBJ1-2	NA	TGTGCCAGCAGCTTGGGCGGCCCCTATGGCTACACCTTC	CASSLGGPYGYTF
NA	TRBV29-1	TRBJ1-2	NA	TGCAGCGTTGAATCAGGGGCCGGCTACACCTTC	CSVESGAGYTF
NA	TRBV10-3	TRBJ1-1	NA	TGTGCCATCAGTCCCCGGAAGGGCACCCAGAACACTGAAGCTTTCTTT	CAISPRKGTQNTEAFF
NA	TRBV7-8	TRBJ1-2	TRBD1	TGTGCCAGCAGCTCCCTCACCGGGACAGCGGGACATGGCTACACCTTC	CASSSLTGTAGHGYTF
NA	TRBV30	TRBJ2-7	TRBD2	TGTGCCTGGACCCATCCGGCGGGAGGAGGTGGGTACTTC	CAWTHPAGGGGYF
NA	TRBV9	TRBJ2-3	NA	TGTGCCAGCAGCCCCCCCGGGACGGGAGGCACAGATACGCAGTATTTT	CASSPPGTGGTDTQYF
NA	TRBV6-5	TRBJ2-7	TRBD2	TGTGCCAGCAAGCCTAGCGGGAGTCCCTACGAGCAGTACTTC	CASKPSGSPYEQYF
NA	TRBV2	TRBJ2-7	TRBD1	TGTGCCAGCAGTGACCCCAGGGGGCTCACCTACGAGCAGTACTTC	CASSDPRGLTYEQYF
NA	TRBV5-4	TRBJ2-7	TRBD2	TGTGCCAGCAGCTTGGTGGGGGGAGGGCCAGTCTCCTACGAGCAGTACTTC	CASSLVGGGPVSYEQYF
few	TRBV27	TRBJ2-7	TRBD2	TGTGCCAGCAGTTTAACTAGCGGCCTACCCAGCTACGAGCAGTACTTC	CASSLTSGLPSYEQYF
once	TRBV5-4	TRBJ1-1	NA	TGTGCCAGCAGCTTGATTTCGGGGAACACTGAAGCTTTCTTT	CASSLISGNTEAFF
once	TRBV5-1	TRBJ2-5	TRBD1	TGCGCCAGCAGCCGGGGACAGAAAGAGACCCAGTACTTC	CASSRGQKETQYF
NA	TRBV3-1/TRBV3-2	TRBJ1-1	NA	TGTGCCAGCAGACCTTCGGGGCAGGGGAACACTGAAGCTTTCTTT	CASRPSGQGNTEAFF
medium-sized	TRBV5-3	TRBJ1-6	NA	TGTGCCAGAAGCTGTGGGCCCCTCGGCGGGGCCTATAATTCACCCCTCCACTTT	CARSCGPLGGAYNSPLHF
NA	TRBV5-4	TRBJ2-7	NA	TGTGCCAGCAGCTTGGAGGGGGTTCGGGGCGAGCAGTACTTC	CASSLEGVRGEQYF